This T cell receptor (beta chain) was sequenced in a study of siplizumab effects on memory and regulatory T cells. Turning to this clone: Its target is unknown.

Study-wide results and caveats: Suppression by proliferating Tregs derived from siplizumab cultures was not verified.

Germline values: CDR1 ENHRY, CDR2 SYGVKD. CDR3 length: 13 amino acids. V gave up 6 bases and J gave up 4 bases; unmatched junction bases: 4. This table comes from immunoSEQ multiplex PCR, and its TCRdb copy is limited to in-frame clones, with some not included. The profile covers 70,000 to 90,000 clones, with 70% to 90% appearing a single time and around 15% taken by the ten largest. This sequence originates from a human donor in good health. The genes are TRBV10-3 and TRBJ1-1; 8 bases are shared with TRBD1. Source material: CD4+ T cells sorted from blood. CDR3 sequence: CAISDDRGTEAFF. CDR3 nucleotides: TGTGCCATCAGCGACGACAGGGGCACTGAAGCTTTCTTT.